This T cell receptor (beta chain) was identified during a study of patients and donors after allogeneic stem cell transplantation. TCRdb ran MiXCR on the RT-PCR reads and lists one entry per CDR3 protein. The table includes over 130,000 distinct CDR3 sequences, approximately 35% detected once. The CDR3 has 19 amino acids. Trimming removed 0 bases at V and 0 bases at J, with 18 bases between. Germline-derived CDR1 and CDR2 are SGHRS and YFSETQ. The source of this sequence is a human donor who was either an allogeneic HSCT recipient or a stem cell or donor lymphocyte infusion donor (not recorded which). It is not recorded whose cells these are; they may come from a transplant donor. The rearrangement uses TRBV5-1 and TRBJ1-4, with D perhaps TRBD1 (5 bases). The sample consisted of blood, either unsorted or a sorted T cell fraction (not recorded which). The CDR3 DNA follows: TGCGCCAGCAGCTTGGGTGTTAGGGGACGGCAAGCAACTAATGAAAAACTGTTTTTT. This sequence encodes CASSLGVRGRQATNEKLFF. Full variable domain (rest looked up from reference TRBV5-1 and TRBJ1-4): KAGVTQTPRYLIKTRGQQVTLSCSPISGHRSVSWYQQTPGQGLQFLFEYFSETQRNKGNFPGRFSGRQFSNSRSEMNVSTLELGDSALYLCASSLGVRGRQATNEKLFFGSGTQLSVL.